This TCR beta chain originates from a study of cytomegalovirus exposure and HLA in healthy donors. With respect to this clone: The antigen is unknown.

The germline V gene has CDR1 MGHDK and CDR2 SYGVNS. Trimming cost V 10 bases and J 4 bases, with 13 bases left between them. The CDR3 spans 12 residues. Researchers ran the PCR with 60 Vbeta and 13 Jbeta primers. Some clones are missing from TCRdb's copy, which holds only in-frame ones; the method was immunoSEQ multiplex PCR. The profile covers under 65,000 clones, with approximately 86% appearing a single time and 3% to 3.5% taken by the ten largest. Among the donors, all were healthy bone marrow donors. The study's findings and limits: After further analysis at a later stage, 15,000 to 20,000 TCR beta sequences were associated with HLA alleles at 0.05 false discovery rate. Beyond CMV serostatus, there was no information to go on about immune exposure.

The sample taken for sequencing was PBMCs. This TCR came from a woman in her late teens or twenties in good health and CMV-seronegative. The chain employs TRBV25-1 and TRBJ1-1; D ambiguous. DNA for the CDR3: TGTGCCACTCAGTCTTCCTTCACTGAAGCTTTCTTT. This sequence encodes CATQSSFTEAFF.